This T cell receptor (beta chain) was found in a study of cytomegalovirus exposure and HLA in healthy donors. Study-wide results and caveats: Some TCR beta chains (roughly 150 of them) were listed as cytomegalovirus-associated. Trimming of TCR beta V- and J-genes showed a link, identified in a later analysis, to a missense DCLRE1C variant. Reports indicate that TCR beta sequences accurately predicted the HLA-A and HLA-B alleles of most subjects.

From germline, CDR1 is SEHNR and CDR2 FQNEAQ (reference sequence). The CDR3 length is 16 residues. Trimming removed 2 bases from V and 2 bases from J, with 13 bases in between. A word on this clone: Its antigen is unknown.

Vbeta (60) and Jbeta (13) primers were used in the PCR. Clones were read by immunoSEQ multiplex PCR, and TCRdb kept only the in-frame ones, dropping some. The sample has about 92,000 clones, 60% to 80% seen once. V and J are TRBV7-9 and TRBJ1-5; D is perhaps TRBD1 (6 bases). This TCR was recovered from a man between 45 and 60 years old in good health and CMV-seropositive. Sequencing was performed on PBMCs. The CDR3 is CASSLRGSEGNQPQHF. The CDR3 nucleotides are TGTGCCAGCAGCTTAAGGGGGTCGGAAGGCAATCAGCCCCAGCATTTT. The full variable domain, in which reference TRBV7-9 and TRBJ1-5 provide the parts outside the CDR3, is DTGVSQNPRHKITKRGQNVTFRCDPISEHNRLYWYRQTLGQGPEFLTYFQNEAQLEKSRLLSDRFSAERPKGSFSTLEIQRTEQGDSAMYLCASSLRGSEGNQPQHFGDGTRLSIL.